This entry lists 8 T cell receptor beta chains sequenced from one sample in a study of cytomegalovirus exposure and HLA in healthy donors. 13 Jbeta primers and 60 Vbeta primers were used for the PCR. Here immunoSEQ multiplex PCR was the method, and the copy in TCRdb shows in-frame clones only, minus some. The data contain 130,000 or so clones, approximately 69% of them singletons. The specimen was PBMCs. The receptors derive from a man aged 35 to 55 in good health and CMV-seropositive.

This chain joins TRBV10-3 and TRBJ1-2, with D possibly being TRBD1 (6 bases). In germline, CDR1 is ENHRY, CDR2 SYGVKD. V was trimmed by 4 bases and J by 7 bases, leaving 16 bases between them. The CDR3 has 14 amino acids. The CDR3 bases are TGTGCCATCAGTGGTAACAGGGATGGGTCTGGCTACACCTTC. This translates into CAISGNRDGSGYTF.

V gene TRBV6-4 combines with J gene TRBJ2-5; a possible D gene is TRBD1 (6 bases). V lost 4 bases to trimming and J lost 5 bases, with 14 bases between them. The V gene's germline CDR1 is MRHNA and CDR2 SNTAGT. The CDR3 is made up of 14 amino acids. CDR3 sequence reads: CASSGKGVGETQYF. DNA for the CDR3: TGTGCCAGCAGTGGGAAGGGGGTGGGGGAGACCCAGTACTTC.

This clone was picked up a small number of times. The J gene is TRBJ1-6, the V gene TRBV5-4; possible D gene TRBD1, 5 bases. The germline gives CDR1 SGHNT, CDR2 YYREEE (reference sequence). This CDR3 is built from 15 residues. Trimming shortened V by 0 bases and J by 7 bases, and 11 bases separated the two germline ends. CDR3 sequence reads: CASSLGQGGNSPLHF. The DNA for the CDR3 is TGTGCCAGCAGCTTGGGGCAGGGCGGCAATTCACCCCTCCACTTT. The whole variable domain, remainder taken from reference TRBV5-4 and TRBJ1-6, is ETGVTQSPTHLIKTRGQQVTLRCSSQSGHNTVSWYQQALGQGPQFIFQYYREEENGRGNFPPRFSGLQFPNYSSELNVNALELDDSALYLCASSLGQGGNSPLHFGNGTRLTVT.

The rearrangement uses TRBV7-2 and TRBJ1-4; 8 bases map to TRBD1. The CDR3 is 14 residues long. Per the germline V gene, CDR1 is SGHTA and CDR2 is FQGNSA. The junction had 5 bases not matched to a gene; V was cut back by 3 bases and J by 8 bases. The CDR3 DNA reads as TGTGCCAGCAGCTTGACAGGGGTCGGCGAAAAACTGTTTTTT. This translates into CASSLTGVGEKLFF.

The chain couples TRBV11-2 to TRBJ1-2, with 8 bases aligning to TRBD1. The J segment lost 12 bases and the V segment lost 3 bases, leaving 9 bases of the junction unmatched. Germline V gene data show CDR1 as SGHAT and CDR2 as FQNNGV. The CDR3 is made up of 13 amino acids. The CDR3 sequence: CASSFRGQDQNTF. CDR3 DNA: TGTGCCAGCAGCTTTCGGGGACAGGACCAGAACACCTTC.

The chain employs TRBV5-4 and TRBJ2-2, with a possible D match to TRBD1 (6 bases). CDR3 length: 15 residues. Germline CDR1 and CDR2: SGHNT and YYREEE (reference sequence). The V end was cut by 0 bases, the J end by 1 base, with 7 bases between. This chain's CDR3 is CASSLVTGNTGELFF. As DNA, the CDR3 is TGTGCCAGCAGCTTGGTGACAGGGAACACCGGGGAGCTGTTTTTT. Based on the CDR3 plus reference TRBV5-4 and TRBJ2-2, the full variable domain is ETGVTQSPTHLIKTRGQQVTLRCSSQSGHNTVSWYQQALGQGPQFIFQYYREEENGRGNFPPRFSGLQFPNYSSELNVNALELDDSALYLCASSLVTGNTGELFFGEGSRLTVL.

V usage is TRBV5-1 and J usage is TRBJ1-2, with 8 bases that match TRBD1. Germline V gene data show CDR1 as SGHRS and CDR2 as YFSETQ. CDR3 length: 13 residues. V was clipped by 4 bases and J by 10 bases; unmatched bases: 9. CDR3 protein: CASSPGQGSSYTF. The CDR3 DNA sequence: TGCGCCAGCAGCCCAGGACAGGGAAGTTCCTACACCTTC.

The rearrangement links TRBV5-1 to TRBJ2-7, with 7 bases matching TRBD1. This CDR3 spans 14 amino acids. V lost 3 bases to trimming and J lost 4 bases; unmatched junction nucleotides: 7. Germline V gives CDR1 SGHRS, CDR2 YFSETQ. The CDR3 nucleotides read TGCGCCAGCAGCTGGACGTCGGACAGGTACGAGCAGTACTTC. The encoded protein is CASSWTSDRYEQYF. Full variable domain (outside the CDR3, taken from reference TRBV5-1 and TRBJ2-7): KAGVTQTPRYLIKTRGQQVTLSCSPISGHRSVSWYQQTPGQGLQFLFEYFSETQRNKGNFPGRFSGRQFSNSRSEMNVSTLELGDSALYLCASSWTSDRYEQYFGPGTRLTVT.